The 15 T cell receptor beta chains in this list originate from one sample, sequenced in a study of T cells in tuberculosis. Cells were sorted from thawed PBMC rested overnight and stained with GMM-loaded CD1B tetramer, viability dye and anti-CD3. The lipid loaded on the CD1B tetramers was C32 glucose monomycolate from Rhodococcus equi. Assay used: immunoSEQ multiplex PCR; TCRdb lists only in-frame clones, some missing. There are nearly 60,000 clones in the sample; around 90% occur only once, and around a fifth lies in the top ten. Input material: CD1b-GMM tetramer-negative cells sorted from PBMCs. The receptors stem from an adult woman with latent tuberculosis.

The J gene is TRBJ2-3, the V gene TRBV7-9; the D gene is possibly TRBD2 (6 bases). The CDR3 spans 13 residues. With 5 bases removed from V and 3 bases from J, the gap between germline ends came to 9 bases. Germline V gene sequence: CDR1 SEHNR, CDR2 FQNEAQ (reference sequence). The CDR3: CASSGLATDTQYF. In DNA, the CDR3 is TGTGCCAGCAGCGGTCTAGCGACAGATACGCAGTATTTT.

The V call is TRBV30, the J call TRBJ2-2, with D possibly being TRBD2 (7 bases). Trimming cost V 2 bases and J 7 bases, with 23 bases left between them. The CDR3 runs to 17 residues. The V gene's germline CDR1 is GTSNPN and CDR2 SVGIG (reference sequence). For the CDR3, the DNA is TGTGCCTGGAGTCCACGCGGGGGACATAGTTATGGCGGGGAGCTGTTTTTT. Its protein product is CAWSPRGGHSYGGELFF. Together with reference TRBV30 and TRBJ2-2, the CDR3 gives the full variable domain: SQTIHQWPATLVQPVGSPLSLECTVEGTSNPNLYWYRQAAGRGLQLLFYSVGIGQISSEVPQNLSASRPQDRQFILSSKKLLLSDSGFYLCAWSPRGGHSYGGELFFGEGSRLTVL.

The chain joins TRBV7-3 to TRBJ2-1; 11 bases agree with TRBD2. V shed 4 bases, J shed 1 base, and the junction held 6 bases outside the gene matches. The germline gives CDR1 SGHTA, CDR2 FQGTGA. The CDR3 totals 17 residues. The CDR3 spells CASSSTSGSRSYNEQFF. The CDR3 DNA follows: TGTGCCAGCAGCTCAACTAGCGGGAGTAGGTCCTACAATGAGCAGTTCTTC.

The CDR3 DNA follows: TGTGCCAGCAGCTACCTCGGGTACGAGCAGTACTTC. Its translation: CASSYLGYEQYF. The V call is TRBV7-2, the J call TRBJ2-7; D ambiguous. Trimming removed 4 bases at V and 4 bases at J, with 8 bases between. Per the germline V gene, CDR1 is SGHTA and CDR2 is FQGNSA. This CDR3 contains 12 residues.

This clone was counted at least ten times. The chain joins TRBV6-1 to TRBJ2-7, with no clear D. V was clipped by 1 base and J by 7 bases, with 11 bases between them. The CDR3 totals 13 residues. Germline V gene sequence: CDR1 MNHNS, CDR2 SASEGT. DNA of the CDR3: TGTGCCAGCAGTGAAGGGTTTCGGTCGGAGCAGTACTTC. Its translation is CASSEGFRSEQYF.

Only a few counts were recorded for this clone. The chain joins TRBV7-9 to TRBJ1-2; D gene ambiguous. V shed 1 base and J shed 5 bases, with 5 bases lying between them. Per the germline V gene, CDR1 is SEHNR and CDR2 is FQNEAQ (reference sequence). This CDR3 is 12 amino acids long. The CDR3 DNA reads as TGTGCCAGCAGCTTAGGAGGTTATGGCTACACCTTC. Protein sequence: CASSLGGYGYTF.

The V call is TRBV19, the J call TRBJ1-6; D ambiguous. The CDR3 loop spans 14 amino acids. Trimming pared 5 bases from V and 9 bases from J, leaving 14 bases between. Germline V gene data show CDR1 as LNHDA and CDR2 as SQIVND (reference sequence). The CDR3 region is CASSWTSGISPLHF. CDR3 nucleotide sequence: TGTGCCAGTAGTTGGACTTCGGGGATTTCACCCCTCCACTTT.

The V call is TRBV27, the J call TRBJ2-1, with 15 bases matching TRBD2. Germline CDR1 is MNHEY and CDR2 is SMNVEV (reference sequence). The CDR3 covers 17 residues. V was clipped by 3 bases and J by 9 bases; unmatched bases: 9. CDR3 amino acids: CASSLPGLAGGFVEQFF. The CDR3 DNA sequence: TGTGCCAGCAGTTTGCCGGGACTAGCGGGAGGATTTGTTGAGCAGTTCTTC.

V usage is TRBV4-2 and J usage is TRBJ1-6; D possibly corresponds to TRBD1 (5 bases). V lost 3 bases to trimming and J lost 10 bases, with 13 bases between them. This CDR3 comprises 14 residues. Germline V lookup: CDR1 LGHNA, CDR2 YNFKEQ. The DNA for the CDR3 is TGTGCCAGCAGCCAGGACCAGGAGGGGTCACCCCTCCACTTT. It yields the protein CASSQDQEGSPLHF.

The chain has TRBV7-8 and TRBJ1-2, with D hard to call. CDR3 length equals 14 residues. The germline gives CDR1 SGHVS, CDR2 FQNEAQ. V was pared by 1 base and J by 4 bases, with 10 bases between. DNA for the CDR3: TGTGCCAGCAGCTTAGAGATGGGCAGCTATGGCTACACCTTC. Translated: CASSLEMGSYGYTF.

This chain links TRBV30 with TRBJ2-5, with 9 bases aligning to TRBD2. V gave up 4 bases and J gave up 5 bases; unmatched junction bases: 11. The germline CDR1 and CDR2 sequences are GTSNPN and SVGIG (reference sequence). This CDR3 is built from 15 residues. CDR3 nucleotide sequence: TGTGCCTGGACCTGGGGGCGGGGGGGCCGGGAGACCCAGTACTTC. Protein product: CAWTWGRGGRETQYF.

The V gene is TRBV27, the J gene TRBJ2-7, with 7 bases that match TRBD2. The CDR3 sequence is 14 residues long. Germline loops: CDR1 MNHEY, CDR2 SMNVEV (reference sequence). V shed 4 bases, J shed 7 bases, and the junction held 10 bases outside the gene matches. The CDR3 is CASSSPSGPLEQYF. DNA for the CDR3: TGTGCCAGCAGTTCCCCTAGCGGCCCCTTGGAGCAGTACTTC.

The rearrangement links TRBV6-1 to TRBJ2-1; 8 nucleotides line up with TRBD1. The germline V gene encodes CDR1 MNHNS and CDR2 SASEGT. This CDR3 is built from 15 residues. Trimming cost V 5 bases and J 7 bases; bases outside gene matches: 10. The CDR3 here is CASSSQGAGSNEQFF. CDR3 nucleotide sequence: TGTGCCAGCAGTTCCCAGGGGGCCGGGTCAAATGAGCAGTTCTTC.

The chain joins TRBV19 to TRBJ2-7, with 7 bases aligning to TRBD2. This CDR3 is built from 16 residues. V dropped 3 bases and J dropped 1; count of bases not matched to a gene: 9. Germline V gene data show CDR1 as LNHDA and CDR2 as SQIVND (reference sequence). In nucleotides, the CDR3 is TGTGCCAGTAGTATGGGGGGGACGGCCGCATCCTACGAGCAGTACTTC. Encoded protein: CASSMGGTAASYEQYF.

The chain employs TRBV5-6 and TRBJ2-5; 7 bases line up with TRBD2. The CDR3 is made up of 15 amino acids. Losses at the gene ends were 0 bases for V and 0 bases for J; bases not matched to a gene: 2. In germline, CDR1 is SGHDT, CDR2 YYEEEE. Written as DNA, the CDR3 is TGTGCCAGCAGCTTGGGGGAGGGGTACCAAGAGACCCAGTACTTC. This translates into CASSLGEGYQETQYF.